This record covers a single T cell receptor beta chain. Sequencing used immunoSEQ multiplex PCR; TCRdb keeps in-frame clones, though not all of them. This sample has approximately 41,000 clones; over 80% occur once, and the top ten carry approximately 3.2%. CDR3 size: 14 residues. With 4 bases clipped from V and 1 base from J, the junction kept 2 bases outside the gene matches. Germline CDR1 SGHNT, CDR2 YYREEE (reference sequence). This specimen belongs to a study of cytomegalovirus exposure and HLA in healthy donors. The genes are TRBV5-4 and TRBJ2-7, with 10 bases aligning to TRBD1. The sequence came from a man aged 18 to 30 in good health and CMV-seronegative. Material for sequencing was PBMCs. The CDR3 region is CASSPGQGSYEQYF. The CDR3 nucleotides read TGTGCCAGCAGCCCGGGACAGGGGTCCTACGAGCAGTACTTC.